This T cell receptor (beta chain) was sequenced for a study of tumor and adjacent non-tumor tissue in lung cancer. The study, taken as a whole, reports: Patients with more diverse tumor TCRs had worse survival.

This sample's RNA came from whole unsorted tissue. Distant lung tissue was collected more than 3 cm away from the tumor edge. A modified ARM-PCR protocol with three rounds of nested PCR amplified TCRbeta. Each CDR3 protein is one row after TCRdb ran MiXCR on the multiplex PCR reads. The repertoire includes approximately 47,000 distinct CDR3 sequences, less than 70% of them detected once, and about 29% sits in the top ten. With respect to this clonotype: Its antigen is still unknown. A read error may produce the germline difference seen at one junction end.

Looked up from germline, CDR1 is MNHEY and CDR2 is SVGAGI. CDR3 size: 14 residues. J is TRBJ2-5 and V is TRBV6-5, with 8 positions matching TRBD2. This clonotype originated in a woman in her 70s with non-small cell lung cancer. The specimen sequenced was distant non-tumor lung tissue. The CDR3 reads CASSYRTSRETHCF. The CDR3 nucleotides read TGTGCCAGCAGTTACCGGACTAGCCGGGAGACCCATTGCTTC.